Listed below are T cell receptor beta chains from one sample, sequenced in a study of OX40 agonist ivuxolimab in advanced cancers. Sequencing used immunoSEQ multiplex PCR; TCRdb keeps in-frame clones, though not all of them. The sample includes tens of thousands of clones, approximately 90% of them seen just once. The specimen comprised CD4+ or CD8+ T cells sorted from blood, sampled in a trial of the OX40 agonist ivuxolimab. The receptors here all came from an adult with an advanced solid tumor such as melanoma, head and neck, liver or kidney cancer. Each CDR3 is given with its conserved first and last residue. The D gene is left open where the match is weak. Only part of the rows carry a size: once, few, many, or a class if the clone is expanded.

TRBV7-9	.	.	TRBJ2-1	CASSLARETEQFF	TGTGCCAGCAGCTTAGCGAGGGAGACCGAGCAGTTCTTC
TRBV19	.	TRBD1	TRBJ2-1	CASSPGTGAAGEQFF	TGTGCCAGTAGTCCCGGGACAGGGGCAGCGGGTGAGCAGTTCTTC
TRBV14	.	.	TRBJ2-7	CASSQDPTPLYEQYF	TGTGCCAGCAGCCAAGACCCGACCCCCCTTTACGAGCAGTACTTC
TRBV14	few	.	TRBJ2-2	CASSLARTGELFF	TGTGCCAGCAGCCTAGCGCGAACCGGGGAGCTGTTTTTT
TRBV2	.	.	TRBJ2-7	CASSSMVEQYF	TGTGCCAGCAGTTCTATGGTAGAGCAGTACTTC
TRBV11-2	.	TRBD2	TRBJ2-5	CASSLDPASGRGGQETQYF	TGTGCCAGCAGCTTAGATCCGGCTAGCGGGAGAGGTGGGCAAGAGACCCAGTACTTC
TRBV5-4	.	.	TRBJ2-1	CASSLVEYNEQFF	TGTGCCAGCAGCTTGGTGGAGTACAATGAGCAGTTCTTC
TRBV2	.	.	TRBJ2-5	CASSDPGEETQYF	TGTGCCAGCAGTGACCCCGGGGAAGAGACCCAGTACTTC
TRBV1	once	.	TRBJ2-7	CTSSQDESGTPSYEQYF	TGCACCAGCAGCCAAGATGAGAGCGGGACCCCCTCCTACGAGCAGTACTTC
TRBV6-1	once	.	TRBJ1-1	CASSPLRTEAFF	TGTGCCAGCAGTCCCCTGCGGACTGAAGCTTTCTTT
TRBV6-5	.	.	TRBJ2-4	CASSPRQLAKNIQYF	TGTGCCAGCAGCCCCAGACAGTTAGCCAAAAACATTCAGTACTTC
TRBV13	.	.	TRBJ2-1	CASKKVGEQFF	TGTGCCAGCAAGAAGGTTGGTGAGCAGTTCTTC
TRBV29-1	once	.	TRBJ2-5	CSVVGNVETQYF	TGCAGCGTTGTGGGTAATGTAGAGACCCAGTACTTC
TRBV7-9	.	.	TRBJ2-1	CASSFTTSIYDEQFF	TGTGCCAGCAGCTTTACGACTAGTATTTACGATGAGCAGTTCTTC
TRBV6-6	once	TRBD2	TRBJ2-2	CASSRTSGTTGELFF	TGTGCCAGCAGTCGGACTAGCGGTACTACCGGGGAGCTGTTTTTT
TRBV18	few	.	TRBJ1-5	CASSPDSPNQPQHF	TGTGCCAGCTCACCGGACAGTCCAAATCAGCCCCAGCATTTT
TRBV5-5	.	TRBD2	TRBJ2-5	CASSFLAGVQETQYF	TGTGCCAGCAGCTTCCTAGCGGGAGTACAAGAGACCCAGTACTTC
TRBV10-2	.	TRBD1	TRBJ2-2	CASRTQGAGSTGELFF	TGCGCCAGCAGAACACAGGGGGCAGGATCGACCGGGGAGCTGTTTTTT
TRBV5-6	.	TRBD2	TRBJ2-5	CASSLIGAGVVETQYF	TGTGCCAGCAGCTTGATTGGCGCGGGAGTAGTTGAGACCCAGTACTTC
TRBV18	.	.	TRBJ2-6	CASSPIPSGANVLTF	TGTGCCAGCTCACCAATCCCCTCTGGGGCCAACGTCCTGACTTTC